This TCR beta chain was observed in a study of stem cell transplantation in POMP-related autoinflammatory disease. Study summary: Before transplant: CD4+ naive skewing, low CD8+ proportions, reduced cytokine secretion.

General study results and limits: In PRAID patients, the number of distinct TRB V-J gene pairings was restricted. In patients with PRAID, every analyzed T-cell subset tended to show lower diversity and higher clonality.

PRAID featured prominent immunodeficiency. Some clones are missing from TCRdb's copy, which holds only in-frame ones; the method was immunoSEQ multiplex PCR. The sample has 25,000 to 30,000 clones, about 81% seen once. This clone has a handful of counts. What it binds is not known. Here the sequenced sample was CD4+ T cells from PBMCs, taken before stem cell transplantation. The TCR originated in a human donor with POMP-related autoinflammation and immune dysregulation (PRAID).

In DNA, the CDR3 is TGTGCCAGCAGTGAAGCAGGCTACACCTTC. Its translation: CASSEAGYTF. This chain joins TRBV2 and TRBJ1-2, with D unresolved. The CDR3 extends over 10 amino acids. V gave up 0 bases and J gave up 8 bases, with 1 base separating them. Germline CDR1 is SNHLY and CDR2 is FYNNEI.